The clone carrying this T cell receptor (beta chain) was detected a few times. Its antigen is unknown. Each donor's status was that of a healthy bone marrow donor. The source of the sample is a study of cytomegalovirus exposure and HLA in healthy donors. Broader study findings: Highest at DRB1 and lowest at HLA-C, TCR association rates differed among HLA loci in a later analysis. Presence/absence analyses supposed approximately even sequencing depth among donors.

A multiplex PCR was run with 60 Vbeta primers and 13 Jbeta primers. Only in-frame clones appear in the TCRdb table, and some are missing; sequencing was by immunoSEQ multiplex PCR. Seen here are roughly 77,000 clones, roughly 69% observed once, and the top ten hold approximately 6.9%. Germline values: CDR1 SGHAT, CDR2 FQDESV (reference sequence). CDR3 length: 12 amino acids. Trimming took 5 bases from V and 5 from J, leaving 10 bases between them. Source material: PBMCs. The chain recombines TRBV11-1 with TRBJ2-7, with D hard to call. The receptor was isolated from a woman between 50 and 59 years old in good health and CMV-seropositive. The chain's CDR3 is CASSPNRDEQYF. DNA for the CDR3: TGTGCCAGCAGCCCTAACAGAGACGAGCAGTACTTC.